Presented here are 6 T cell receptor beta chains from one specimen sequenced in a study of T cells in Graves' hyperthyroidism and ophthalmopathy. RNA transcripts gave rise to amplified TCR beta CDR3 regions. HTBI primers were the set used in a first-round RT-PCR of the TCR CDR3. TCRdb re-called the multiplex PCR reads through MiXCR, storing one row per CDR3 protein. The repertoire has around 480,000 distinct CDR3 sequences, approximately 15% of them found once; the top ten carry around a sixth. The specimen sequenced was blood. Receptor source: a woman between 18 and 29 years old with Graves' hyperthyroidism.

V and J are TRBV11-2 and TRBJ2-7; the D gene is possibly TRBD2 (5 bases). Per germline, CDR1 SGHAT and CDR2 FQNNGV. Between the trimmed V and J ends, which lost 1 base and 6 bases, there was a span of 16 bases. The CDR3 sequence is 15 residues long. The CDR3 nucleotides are TGTGCCAGCAGCTTAGCCAGGACTGGTCGCGCCGAGCAGTACTTC. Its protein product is CASSLARTGRAEQYF.

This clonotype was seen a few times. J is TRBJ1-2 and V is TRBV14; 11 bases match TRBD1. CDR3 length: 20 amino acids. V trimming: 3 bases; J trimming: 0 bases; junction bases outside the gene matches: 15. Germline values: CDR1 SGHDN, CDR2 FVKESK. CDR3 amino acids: CASSHRKKDRGRNPNYGYTF. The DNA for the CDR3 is TGTGCCAGCAGCCACCGTAAGAAGGACAGGGGGCGTAATCCTAACTATGGCTACACCTTC.

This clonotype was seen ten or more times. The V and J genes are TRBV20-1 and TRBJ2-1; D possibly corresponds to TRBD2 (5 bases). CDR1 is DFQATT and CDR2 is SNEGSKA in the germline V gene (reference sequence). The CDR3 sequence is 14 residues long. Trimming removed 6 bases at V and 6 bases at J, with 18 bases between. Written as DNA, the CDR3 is TGCAGTGCCCAGGCGGGCCGCGGACGCAATGAGCAGTTCTTC. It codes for CSAQAGRGRNEQFF.

The CDR3 DNA reads TGTGCCAGCAGCCCGCCCGGGACAGGGGATTATAGCAATCAGCCCCAGCATTTT. Translating it yields CASSPPGTGDYSNQPQHF. The chain carries TRBV28 and TRBJ1-5; TRBD1 aligns across 10 bases. From germline, CDR1 is MDHEN and CDR2 SYDVKM. V dropped 6 bases and J dropped 0; count of bases not matched to a gene: 11. The CDR3 runs to 18 residues.

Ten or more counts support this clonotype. CDR3 coding DNA: TGTGCCAGCAGCCCGAGGCAACCGGGACAGGGGGTGAACACTGAAGCTTTCTTT. Protein: CASSPRQPGQGVNTEAFF. The chain has TRBV7-8 and TRBJ1-1; TRBD1 matches at 11 bases. The germline CDR1 and CDR2 sequences are SGHVS and FQNEAQ. The V segment lost 5 bases and the J segment 0 bases; nucleotides outside the gene matches: 11. The CDR3 loop spans 18 amino acids. Full variable domain (missing parts from reference TRBV7-8 and TRBJ1-1): GAGVSQSPRYKVAKRGQDVALRCDPISGHVSLFWYQQALGQGPEFLTYFQNEAQLDKSGLPSDRFFAERPEGSVSTLKIQRTQQEDSAVYLCASSPRQPGQGVNTEAFFGQGTRLTVV.

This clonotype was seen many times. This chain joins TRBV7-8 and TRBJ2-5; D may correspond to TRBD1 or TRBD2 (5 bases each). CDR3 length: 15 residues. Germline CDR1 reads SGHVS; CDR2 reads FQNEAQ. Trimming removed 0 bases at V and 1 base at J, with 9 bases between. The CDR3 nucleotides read TGTGCCAGCAGCTTAGCGGGGACGGTCCAAGAGACCCAGTACTTC. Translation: CASSLAGTVQETQYF.